Sequencing of this T cell receptor beta chain was carried out in a study of blood T cell repertoires in COVID-19. Overall study: Acute and convalescent COVID-19 specimens originated in the United States, Italy and Spain. In each case, the material was cDNA or gDNA derived from T cells, B-cell-depleted T cells, or PBMCs.

Trimming shortened V by 3 bases and J by 4 bases, and 15 bases separated the two germline ends. Per germline, CDR1 SNHLY and CDR2 FYNNEI. This CDR3 contains 15 residues. Exposed enrollees had met someone with a PCR-confirmed or clinician-diagnosed COVID-19 case at some point within the 2 weeks before study entry. The authors' processing: Amplification of reference gene primers provided the estimated nucleated cell counts. Only in-frame clones appear in the TCRdb table, and some are missing; sequencing was by immunoSEQ multiplex PCR. V and J calls plus clone size are reproduced from that table; the DNA served to infer D and trimming. The sample carries roughly 430,000 clones, roughly 88% recorded once.

Material for sequencing was PBMCs or T cells enriched from blood (not recorded which). The receptor was derived from a woman aged 18 to 35 who had been exposed to COVID-19. The rearrangement links TRBV2 to TRBJ1-1; TRBD1 might be the D (5 bases). CDR3 loop: CASSDSAGSRTEAFF. The CDR3 bases are TGTGCCAGCAGTGATTCGGCAGGGTCGCGCACTGAAGCTTTCTTT.